The 15 T cell receptor beta chains listed next were all sequenced from one sample in a study of T cell repertoires in cytomegalovirus infection. One entry per CDR3 protein results from TCRdb running MiXCR on the reads. This sample has hundreds of thousands of distinct CDR3 sequences, with approximately 24% found just once. The sequencing sample was made of CD8+ T cells from PBMCs. The receptors shown here come from a human donor in good health (CMV status not recorded). Some clones in this sample may be carry-over from other donors' samples.

The rearrangement uses TRBV27 and TRBJ1-2; no clear D gene. V lost 5 bases, J lost 4 bases, and 14 bases lay in between. CDR1 and CDR2 from the germline V gene are MNHEY and SMNVEV (reference sequence). The CDR3 length is 14 residues. CDR3 DNA sequence: TGTGCCAGCAGTCTACAAGGGTCCGGCTATGGCTACACCTTC. It is translated as CASSLQGSGYGYTF.

This clonotype was counted ten times or more. The CDR3 loop reads CASSLTGANVLTF. CDR3 nucleotides: TGTGCCAGCAGCTTAACTGGGGCCAACGTCCTGACTTTC. V usage is TRBV7-3 and J usage is TRBJ2-6; D uncertain. This CDR3 is 13 amino acids long. Germline V gene sequence: CDR1 SGHTA, CDR2 FQGTGA. V gave up 0 bases and J gave up 3 bases, with 0 bases separating them. The variable domain in full, with the rest retrieved from reference TRBV7-3 and TRBJ2-6, is GAGVSQTPSNKVTEKGKYVELRCDPISGHTALYWYRQSLGQGPEFLIYFQGTGAADDSGLPNDRFFAVRPEGSVSTLKIQRTERGDSAVYLCASSLTGANVLTFGAGSRLTVL.

V usage is TRBV6-2 or TRBV6-3 and J usage is TRBJ2-1; D is ambiguous. Germline V gives CDR1 MNHEY, CDR2 SVGEGT. V shed 9 bases and J shed 2 bases, with 11 bases lying between them. The CDR3 extends over 13 amino acids. CDR3 region: CASSILTYNEQFF. The CDR3 nucleotides read TGTGCCAGTTCTATATTGACCTACAATGAGCAGTTCTTC.

V gene TRBV19 combines with J gene TRBJ2-1; 8 positions match TRBD2. After removal of 8 bases from V and 2 bases from J, the junction contained 11 bases not matched to a gene. CDR3 length equals 16 residues. The germline V gene has CDR1 LNHDA and CDR2 SQIVND (reference sequence). CDR3 nucleotide sequence: TGTGCCAGTGGGAGGGTACTAGCGGCGACCTACAATGAGCAGTTCTTC. Residues: CASGRVLAATYNEQFF.

The V and J genes are TRBV14 and TRBJ2-1, with a possible D match to TRBD2 (5 bases). The CDR3 is made up of 16 amino acids. CDR1 and CDR2 from the germline V gene are SGHDN and FVKESK. V was pared by 0 bases and J by 7 bases, with 16 bases between. CDR3 region: CASSQDPTGMGNEQFF. For the CDR3, the DNA is TGTGCCAGCAGCCAAGATCCCACCGGGATGGGTAATGAGCAGTTCTTC.

This clonotype was seen repeatedly, ten times or more. The genes are TRBV7-6 and TRBJ1-2; no definite D call. The CDR3 consists of 13 residues. Per germline, CDR1 SGHVS and CDR2 FNYEAQ. V was trimmed by 6 bases and J by 4 bases, leaving 12 bases between them. The CDR3 is CASSPGILYGYTF. CDR3 nucleotides: TGTGCCAGCAGTCCGGGGATTCTCTATGGCTACACCTTC.

The gene calls are TRBV15 and TRBJ1-2; D may be TRBD1 (5 bases). Germline CDR1 LNHNV, CDR2 YYDKDF (reference sequence). This CDR3 comprises 15 residues. Trimming removed 3 bases at V and 4 bases at J, with 15 bases between. CDR3 sequence reads: CATSSLWGEFYGYTF. CDR3 in DNA: TGTGCCACCAGCAGCCTCTGGGGCGAGTTCTATGGCTACACCTTC.

This clonotype showed up many times. This sequence joins TRBV6-2 or TRBV6-3 and TRBJ2-7; D call uncertain. This CDR3 contains 14 residues. V lost 6 bases to trimming and J lost 4 bases, with 16 bases between them. Per germline, CDR1 MNHEY and CDR2 SVGEGT. The chain's CDR3 is CASSPYLRLYEQYF. The CDR3 nucleotides read TGTGCCAGCAGCCCTTATTTGCGGCTGTACGAGCAGTACTTC.

J is TRBJ2-1 and V is TRBV27; D perhaps matches TRBD1 (5 bases). CDR3 length: 17 amino acids. CDR1 and CDR2 (germline): MNHEY, SMNVEV (reference sequence). The V and J ends lost 5 bases and 0 bases respectively, with 17 bases between them. This CDR3 is CASSPLIGDSSYNEQFF. The CDR3 DNA reads as TGTGCCAGCAGTCCCCTCATAGGAGACAGCTCCTACAATGAGCAGTTCTTC.

This clonotype was recorded once. The CDR3 DNA is TGTGCCAGCAGGCGAGAACTCATGAACACTGAAGCTTTCTTT. Residues: CASRRELMNTEAFF. The chain has TRBV6-8 and TRBJ1-1; D unclear. The germline gives CDR1 MNHGY, CDR2 SAAAGT. There are 14 residues in the CDR3. V was trimmed by 6 bases and J by 0 bases, leaving 11 bases between them.

The rearrangement links TRBV20-1 to TRBJ1-1, with D uncertain. CDR1 DFQATT and CDR2 SNEGSKA come from the germline V gene (reference sequence). The V end was cut by 5 bases, the J end by 2 bases, with 12 bases between. The CDR3 spans 13 residues. In nucleotides, the CDR3 is TGCAGTGCTGTGTGGGCAGTCAACACTGAAGCTTTCTTT. Protein: CSAVWAVNTEAFF.

In its sample, this clonotype was seen many times. In DNA form, the CDR3 reads TGTGCCAGCACCAGAGGACGAACTCAGTACCAAGAGACCCAGTACTTC. This encodes CASTRGRTQYQETQYF. This chain links TRBV6-6 with TRBJ2-5, with D hard to call. Per germline, CDR1 MNHNY and CDR2 SVGAGI (reference sequence). The CDR3 extends over 16 amino acids. Trimming took off 7 bases at V and 0 bases at J, with 18 bases between the two ends.

The chain couples TRBV11-3 to TRBJ2-3, with TRBD1 matching 9 bases. The germline V gene has CDR1 SGHNT and CDR2 YENEEA. The CDR3 consists of 15 residues. Unmatched junction bases numbered 10, after V lost 8 bases and J lost 4 bases. CDR3 region: CASRVGDRVADTQYF. In nucleotides, the CDR3 is TGTGCCAGCCGGGTAGGGGACAGGGTCGCAGATACGCAGTATTTT.

In DNA form, the CDR3 reads TGTGCCAGCAGTTTTTCCCGACTAGCGGGGCAAGAGACCCAGTACTTC. Translating gives CASSFSRLAGQETQYF. The chain couples TRBV27 to TRBJ2-5; 11 bases agree with TRBD2. V lost 3 bases, J lost 2 bases, and 5 bases stayed unmatched. Germline-derived CDR1 and CDR2 are MNHEY and SMNVEV (reference sequence). This CDR3 contains 16 residues.

This clonotype appeared many times. V and J are TRBV7-6 and TRBJ2-3; 8 bases are a match to TRBD2. Looked up from germline, CDR1 is SGHVS and CDR2 is FNYEAQ. The V gene end was trimmed by 5 bases and the J gene end by 0 bases; junction bases not matched to a gene: 10. The CDR3 has 17 residues. The CDR3 nucleotides are TGTGCCAGCAGCCCCGATAAGGCTAGCGGGAGCACAGATACGCAGTATTTT. Translation: CASSPDKASGSTDTQYF.